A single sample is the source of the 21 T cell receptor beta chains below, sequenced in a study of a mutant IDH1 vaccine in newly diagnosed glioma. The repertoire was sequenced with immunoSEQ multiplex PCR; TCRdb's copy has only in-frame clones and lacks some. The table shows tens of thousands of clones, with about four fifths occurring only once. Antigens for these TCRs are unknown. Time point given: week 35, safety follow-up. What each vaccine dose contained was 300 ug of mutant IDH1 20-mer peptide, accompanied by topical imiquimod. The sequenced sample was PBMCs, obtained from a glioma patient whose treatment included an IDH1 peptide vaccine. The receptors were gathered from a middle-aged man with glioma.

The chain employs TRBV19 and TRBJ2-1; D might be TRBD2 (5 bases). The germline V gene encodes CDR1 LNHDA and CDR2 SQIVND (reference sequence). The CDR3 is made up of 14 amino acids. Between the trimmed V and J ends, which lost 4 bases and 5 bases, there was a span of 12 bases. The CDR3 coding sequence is TGTGCCAGTAGTACTGGCGGGCTACACAATGAGCAGTTCTTC. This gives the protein CASSTGGLHNEQFF.

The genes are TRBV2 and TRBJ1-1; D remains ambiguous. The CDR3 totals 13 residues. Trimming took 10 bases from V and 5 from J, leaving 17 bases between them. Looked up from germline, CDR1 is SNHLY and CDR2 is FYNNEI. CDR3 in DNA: TGTGCCACGAGTATGGATTTCGAAACTGAAGCTTTCTTT. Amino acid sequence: CATSMDFETEAFF. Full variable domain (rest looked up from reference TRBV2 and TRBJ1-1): EPEVTQTPSHQVTQMGQEVILRCVPISNHLYFYWYRQILGQKVEFLVSFYNNEISEKSEIFDDQFSVERPDGSNFTLKIRSTKLEDSAMYFCATSMDFETEAFFGQGTRLTVV.

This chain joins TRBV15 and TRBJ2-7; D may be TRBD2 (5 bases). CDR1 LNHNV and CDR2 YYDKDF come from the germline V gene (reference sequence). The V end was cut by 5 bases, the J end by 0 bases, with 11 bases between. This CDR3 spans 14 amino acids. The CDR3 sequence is CATSLEVNSYEQYF. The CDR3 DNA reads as TGTGCCACCAGCCTGGAGGTAAACTCCTACGAGCAGTACTTC.

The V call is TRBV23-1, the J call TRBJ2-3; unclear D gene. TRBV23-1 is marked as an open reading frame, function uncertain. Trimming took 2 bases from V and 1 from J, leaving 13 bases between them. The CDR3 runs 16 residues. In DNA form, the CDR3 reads TGCGCCAGCAGTCAAAACCCAACCCCCCGCACAGATACGCAGTATTTT. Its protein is CASSQNPTPRTDTQYF.

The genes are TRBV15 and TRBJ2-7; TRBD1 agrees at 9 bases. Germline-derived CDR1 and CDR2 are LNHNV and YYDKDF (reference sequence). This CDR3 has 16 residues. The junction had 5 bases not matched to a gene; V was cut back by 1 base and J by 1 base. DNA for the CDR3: TGTGCCACCAGCAGAGCAGGACAGGGGATTTCCTACGAGCAGTACTTC. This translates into CATSRAGQGISYEQYF.

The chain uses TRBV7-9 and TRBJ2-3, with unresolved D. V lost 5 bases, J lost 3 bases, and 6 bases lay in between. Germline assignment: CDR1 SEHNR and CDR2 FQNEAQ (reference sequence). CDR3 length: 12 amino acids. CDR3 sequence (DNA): TGTGCCAGCAGCCCGACAACAGATACGCAGTATTTT. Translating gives CASSPTTDTQYF.

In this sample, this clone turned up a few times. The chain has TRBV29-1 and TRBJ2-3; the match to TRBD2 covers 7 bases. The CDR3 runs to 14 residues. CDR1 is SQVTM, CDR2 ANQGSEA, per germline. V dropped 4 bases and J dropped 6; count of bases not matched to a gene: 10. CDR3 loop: CSVASGNTRDTQYF. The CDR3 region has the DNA TGCAGCGTTGCTAGCGGAAACACAAGGGATACGCAGTATTTT.

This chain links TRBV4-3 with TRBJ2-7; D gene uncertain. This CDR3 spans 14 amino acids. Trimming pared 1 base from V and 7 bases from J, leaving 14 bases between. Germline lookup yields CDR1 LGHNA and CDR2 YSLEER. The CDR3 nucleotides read TGCGCCAGCAGCCAAGGGGTCGGCGTTGGGGAGCAGTACTTC. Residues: CASSQGVGVGEQYF.

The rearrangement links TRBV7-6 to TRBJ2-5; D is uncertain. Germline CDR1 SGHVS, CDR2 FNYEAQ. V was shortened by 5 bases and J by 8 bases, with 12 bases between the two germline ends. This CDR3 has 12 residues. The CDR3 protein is CASSPGLETQYF. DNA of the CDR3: TGTGCCAGCAGCCCCGGCCTGGAAACCCAGTACTTC. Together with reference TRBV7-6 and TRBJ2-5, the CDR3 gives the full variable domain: GAGVSQSPRYKVTKRGQDVALRCDPISGHVSLYWYRQALGQGPEFLTYFNYEAQQDKSGLPNDRFSAERPEGSISTLTIQRTEQRDSAMYRCASSPGLETQYFGPGTRLLVL.

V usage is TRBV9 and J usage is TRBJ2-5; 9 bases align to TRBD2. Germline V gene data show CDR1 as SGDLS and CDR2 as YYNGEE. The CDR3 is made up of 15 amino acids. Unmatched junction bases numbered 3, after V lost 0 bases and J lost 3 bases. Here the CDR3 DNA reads TGTGCCAGCAGCGTAGCTGGCGGGGGGGAAGAGACCCAGTACTTC. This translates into CASSVAGGGEETQYF.

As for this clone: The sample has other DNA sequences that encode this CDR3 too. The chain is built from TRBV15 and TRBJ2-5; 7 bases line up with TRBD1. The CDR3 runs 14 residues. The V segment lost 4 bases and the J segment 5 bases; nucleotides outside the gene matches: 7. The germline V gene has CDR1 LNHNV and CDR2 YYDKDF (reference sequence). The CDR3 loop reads CATSTRQGGETQYF. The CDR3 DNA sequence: TGTGCCACCAGCACACGACAGGGCGGGGAGACCCAGTACTTC.

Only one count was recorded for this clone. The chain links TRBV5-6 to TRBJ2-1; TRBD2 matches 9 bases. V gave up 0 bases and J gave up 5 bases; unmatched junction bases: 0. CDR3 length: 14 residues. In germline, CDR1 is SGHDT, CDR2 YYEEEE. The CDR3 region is CASSLGLADNEQFF. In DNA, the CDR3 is TGTGCCAGCAGCTTGGGACTAGCGGACAATGAGCAGTTCTTC.

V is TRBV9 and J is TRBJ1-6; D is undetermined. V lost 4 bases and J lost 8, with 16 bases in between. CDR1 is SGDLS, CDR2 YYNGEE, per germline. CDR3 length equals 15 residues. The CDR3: CASSPTGNGDSPLHF. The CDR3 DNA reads TGTGCCAGCAGCCCCACGGGTAATGGGGATTCACCCCTCCACTTT.

CDR3 region: CASSLTGGGSTDTQYF. The CDR3 nucleotides are TGTGCCAGCAGCCTCACAGGAGGGGGAAGCACAGATACGCAGTATTTT. The chain links TRBV4-2 to TRBJ2-3; D may be TRBD1 or TRBD2 (6 bases each). The CDR3 totals 16 residues. CDR1 LGHNA and CDR2 YNFKEQ come from the germline V gene. V was clipped by 4 bases and J by 0 bases, with 14 bases between them.

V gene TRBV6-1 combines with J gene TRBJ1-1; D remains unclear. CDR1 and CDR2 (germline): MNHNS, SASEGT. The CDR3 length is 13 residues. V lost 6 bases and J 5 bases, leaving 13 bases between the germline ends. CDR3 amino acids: CASRKVGGTEAFF. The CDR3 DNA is TGTGCCAGCAGGAAGGTGGGAGGGACTGAAGCTTTCTTT.

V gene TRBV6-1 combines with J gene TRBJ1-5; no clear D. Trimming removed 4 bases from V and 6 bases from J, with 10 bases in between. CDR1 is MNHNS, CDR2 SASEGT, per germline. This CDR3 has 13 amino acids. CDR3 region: CASSGGYVQPQHF. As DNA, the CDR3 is TGTGCCAGCAGTGGAGGGTATGTTCAGCCCCAGCATTTT.

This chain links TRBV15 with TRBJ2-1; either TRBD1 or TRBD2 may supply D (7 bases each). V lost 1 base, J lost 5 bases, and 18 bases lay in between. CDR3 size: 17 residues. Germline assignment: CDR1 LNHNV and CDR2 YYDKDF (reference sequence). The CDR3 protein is CATSRVGRGRVHNEQFF. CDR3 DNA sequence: TGTGCCACCAGCAGAGTGGGGAGGGGGCGCGTTCACAATGAGCAGTTCTTC.

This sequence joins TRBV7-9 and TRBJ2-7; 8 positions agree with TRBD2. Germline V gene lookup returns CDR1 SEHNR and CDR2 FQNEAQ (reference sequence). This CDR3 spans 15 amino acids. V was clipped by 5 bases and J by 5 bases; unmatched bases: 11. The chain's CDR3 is CASSDREGLGHEQYF. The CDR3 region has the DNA TGTGCCAGCAGCGACCGGGAGGGGCTGGGCCACGAGCAGTACTTC.

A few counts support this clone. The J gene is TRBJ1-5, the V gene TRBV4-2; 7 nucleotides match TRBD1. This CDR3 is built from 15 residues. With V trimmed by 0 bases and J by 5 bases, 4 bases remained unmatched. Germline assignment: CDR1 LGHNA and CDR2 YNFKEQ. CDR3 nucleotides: TGTGCCAGCAGCCAAGAGGGAGGGGGCGATCAGCCCCAGCATTTT. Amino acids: CASSQEGGGDQPQHF.

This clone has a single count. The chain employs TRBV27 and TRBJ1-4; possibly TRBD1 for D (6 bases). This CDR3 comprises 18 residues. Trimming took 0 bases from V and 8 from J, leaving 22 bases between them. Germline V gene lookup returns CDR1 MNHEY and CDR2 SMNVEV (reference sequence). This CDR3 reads CASSLSGRGVILWEKLFF. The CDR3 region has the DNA TGTGCCAGCAGTTTATCGGGCAGGGGCGTTATTCTTTGGGAAAAACTGTTTTTT.

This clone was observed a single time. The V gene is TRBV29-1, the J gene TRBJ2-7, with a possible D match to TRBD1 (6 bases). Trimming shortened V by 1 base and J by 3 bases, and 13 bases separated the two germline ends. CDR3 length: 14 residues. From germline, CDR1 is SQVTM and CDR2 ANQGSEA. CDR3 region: CSVEGIEGGYEQYF. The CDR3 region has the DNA TGCAGCGTTGAAGGGATAGAAGGGGGCTACGAGCAGTACTTC.